This entry describes one TCR beta chain. Its cognate antigen has yet to be identified. No base qualities exist here, and no much larger clone lies one base off it. From the cysteine through the phenylalanine, the CDR3 covers 14 amino acids. Just the 42-base CDR3 DNA is kept, in frame starting at base 1. The V end loses 4 bases and the J end loses 5 bases, and a stretch of 17 bases separates them. Reading the germline V gene gives CDR1 SQVTM and CDR2 ANQGSEA. The time point label here, explained by the study, means: about 28 days (+/-7) after the second vaccine dose. AZD1222 recipients given second doses at about 4 weeks or at about 12 weeks were pooled, since spike-specific TCR depth and breadth were not found to differ between the two schedules. Vaccinee samples came from UK trials COV001 and COV002, including a single-blind randomized controlled phase 2/3 trial of AZD1222 (ChAdOx1 nCoV-19) in healthy adults. For TCRbeta chain sequencing, PBMC samples from trial participants were taken at day 0 and at day 28 after the second dose.

This sample was included in a study of T cell responses to AZD1222 COVID-19 vaccine (dated by TCRdb to the early 2020s). In terms of the full investigation: TCR sequencing covered 230 or so trial participants: 200 to 220 given two doses of AZD1222 and 26 given two doses of MenACWY control vaccine. Trial participants were enrolled into age subgroups of 18-55, 56-69 and 70-plus years, which contained approximately 150, 28 and 58 TCR-sequenced participants, respectively.

The CDR3 regions of human TCRbeta chains were subjected to immunosequencing. The source study handled its data this way. TCRs in the repertoires were matched against a reference library of SARS-CoV-2-specific TCRs that had been generated with the MIRA antigen-specificity platform. Breadth meant the fraction of unique TCRs that were SARS-CoV-2-associated, whereas depth meant the fraction of total T cells that were SARS-CoV-2-associated. Using the MIRA data, each spike-specific TCR was mapped to the spike region that the TCR reacts to and placed in a CD4 or CD8 class. Log10-transformed breadth and depth values were compared by one-way ANOVA with Sidak's multiple comparisons tests. TCRdb holds this immuneACCESS table with in-frame rearrangements only. Some clones are missing; in checked studies, unresolved V genes explain under half, and the rest has no known cause. V and J calls and clone size are as listed in that table; D and trimming were resolved from the DNA. The sample table contains around 180,000 clones; only one count was recorded for 88% of them. The ten top clones hold roughly a quarter of the sample.

Overall study outcomes, separate from this receptor: Because no day 14 peak-response samples were available, the repertoires could be characterized only after the peak T cell response. Conclusions about previously exposed vaccinees were limited because only six AZD1222 recipients were SARS-CoV-2 seropositive at baseline. In the small 56-69-year group, the increase in depth fell short of significance, most likely because of low power. Participants were mostly white British and included more females than males, and it was suggested by the authors that clonal diversity may have been underestimated. The vaccine-associated CD4 TCRs covered the entire spike protein, and the dominant responses fell in regions 160-218 and 743-854. Spike-specific TCR breadth and depth rose significantly after two AZD1222 doses compared with day 0 and with MenACWY recipients. Epitopes outside the regions mutated in the B.1.351 and B.1.1.7 variants were reportedly recognized by nearly half of the unique spike-specific TCRs.

The TCR was taken from an adult who received the AZD1222 COVID-19 vaccine. Recombination connected TRBV29-1 to TRBJ1-2; the D gene assignment is ambiguous. The source material was peripheral blood, sampled 28 days after the second AZD1222 dose. The encoded CDR3 is CSVGGNSPGYGYTF. At the DNA level, the sequence is TGCAGCGTTGGGGGAAATTCCCCGGGTTATGGCTACACCTTC.